The following is a T cell receptor (beta chain) sequence with its context. What it binds is unknown. These data originate in a study of blood T cell dynamics during melanoma immunotherapy. Study-wide context: Patients with metastatic melanoma got pembrolizumab or nivolumab-ipilimumab as first-line care.

Germline lookup yields CDR1 SGHRS and CDR2 YFSETQ. Trimming at V came to 3 bases and at J to 1 base, leaving 1 base not matched to a gene. The CDR3 consists of 14 residues. Described time point: week 3, after first cycle of checkpoint inhibitor. Prior systemic cancer therapy, immunosuppressant use and other active malignancies excluded patients. Regarding the study as a whole: Clones driving repertoire changes may be melanoma-specific or general immune activation.

Each bulk PBMC sample had roughly 400 ng DNA loaded. Clones were sequenced by immunoSEQ multiplex PCR, and TCRdb holds only the in-frame ones, with some missing. The sample holds about 6,700 clones, 70% to 90% seen once. The chain joins TRBV5-1 to TRBJ2-1; 7 nucleotides match TRBD1. The input for sequencing was blood, taken from a patient treated with checkpoint blockade. The source is a human donor with melanoma. Some clones in this sample may be carry-over from other donors' samples. The CDR3 bases are TGCGCCAGCAGCTCGACAGGGTCCTACAATGAGCAGTTCTTC. This sequence encodes CASSSTGSYNEQFF.